The clone carrying this T cell receptor (beta chain) was seen a handful of times. RNA extraction and reverse transcription yielded cDNA as sequencing template. Profiling relied on immunoSEQ multiplex PCR, and the TCRdb table lists in-frame clones only, not all of them. This sample carries about 220,000 clones, less than 75% of them seen once, and the ten largest clones take 1.5% to 2%. Treatment indicated: oral pan-JAK inhibitor, 5-10 mg twice daily. Per the germline V gene, CDR1 is MGHRA and CDR2 is YSYEKL. V was pared by 1 base and J by 3 bases, with 6 bases between. The CDR3 consists of 13 residues. The data belong to a study of CD8+ T cells in alopecia areata.

Sequences were derived from CD4+ T cells sorted from blood, sampled at week 4, from a patient treated with tofacitinib. The gene calls are TRBV4-1 and TRBJ1-1; no clear D gene. The receptor was derived from a human donor with alopecia areata. The CDR3 bases are TGCGCCAGCAGCCAAGGGCGGGACACTGAAGCTTTCTTT. Amino acids: CASSQGRDTEAFF.